This TCR beta chain was recorded in a study of T cell responses to AZD1222 COVID-19 vaccine. Regarding this clone: Its antigen is not known.

Study-wide results and caveats: Donors were chiefly white British, with a greater number of females, and clonal diversity was perhaps underestimated. Spike was spanned by vaccine-associated CD4 TCRs, with dominance at 160-218 and 743-854. Two AZD1222 administrations were followed by greater Spike-specific TCR breadth and depth.

V dropped 5 bases and J dropped 4; count of bases not matched to a gene: 7. The CDR3 consists of 14 residues. Germline V gives CDR1 LNHDA, CDR2 SQIVND (reference sequence). Assay used: immunoSEQ multiplex PCR; TCRdb lists only in-frame clones, some missing. The profile shows approximately 88,000 clones, roughly nine tenths of them singletons. Sequencing used peripheral blood, obtained 28 days after the second AZD1222 dose. The TCR was taken from an adult who received the AZD1222 COVID-19 vaccine. The rearrangement links TRBV19 to TRBJ1-2; 7 nucleotides line up with TRBD1. The CDR3 DNA follows: TGTGCCAGTAGTGTCGGACAGGTGCGCTATGGCTACACCTTC. This encodes CASSVGQVRYGYTF.